This is a list of T cell receptor beta chains from one sample in a study of tumor-infiltrating lymphocytes in primary liver carcinoma. MiXCR, applied by TCRdb to the multiplex PCR reads, yields one record per CDR3 protein. Of more than 45,000 distinct CDR3 sequences detected, 65% to 85% appear once; the ten largest clones hold around 24%. Sequenced sample: liver tumor tissue from sampling region 5. The receptors were gathered from a man in his forties with primary liver carcinoma and hepatitis B virus infection. The CDR3 runs from the conserved cysteine through the conserved F or W. D genes are given only for firm matches. Expanded clones get a size class; other rows say once, few or many, or leave the size out.

TRBV11-1	TRBJ2-1	-	-	CVSSLEDSYSEQFF	TGTGTTAGCAGCTTAGAGGACTCCTACAGTGAGCAGTTCTTC
TRBV7-8	TRBJ2-2	-	-	CTRTLVQQNTGELFF	TGTACCAGGACCTTAGTACAGCAGAACACCGGGGAGCTGTTTTTT
TRBV24-1	TRBJ2-7	-	-	CAASDGYEQYF	TGTGCCGCCAGTGATGGATACGAGCAATACTTC
TRBV28	TRBJ2-3	-	many	CASSRQPSTDTQYF	TGTGCCAGTTCCCGACAGCCTAGCACAGATACGCAGTATTTT
TRBV29-1	TRBJ1-2	-	-	CSVEAKEGVDGYTF	TGCAGCGTTGAAGCGAAAGAAGGGGTAGATGGCTACACCTTC
TRBV4-1	TRBJ1-5	TRBD1	-	CVGSQDGQGQPQHF	TGCGTCGGCAGCCAAGATGGACAGGGTCAGCCCCAGCATTTT
TRBV4-3	TRBJ1-2	-	-	CTSNQGTRRGYTF	TGCACCAGCAACCAAGGGACGCGCCGGGGCTACACCTTC
TRBV7-9	TRBJ2-7	-	-	CASSTTSPPYEQYF	TGTGCCAGCAGCACTACGAGCCCCCCATACGAACAGTACTTC
TRBV7-9	TRBJ2-3	-	-	CASSLDEMDTDTQYF	TGTGCCAGCAGCTTAGACGAGATGGACACAGATACGCAGTATTTT
TRBV6-2/TRBV6-3	TRBJ2-5	TRBD1	-	CASSALTGTQETQYF	TGTGCCAGCAGTGCCCTGACAGGGACACAAGAGACCCAGTACTTC
TRBV5-1	TRBJ2-1	TRBD2	-	CASNLGLAGNNEQFF	TGCGCCAGCAACTTAGGGCTAGCGGGTAACAACGAGCAGTTCTTC
TRBV7-8	TRBJ2-6	-	-	CASNSTITRSGANVLTF	TGTGCCAGCAACTCTACGATAACGCGCTCTGGGGCCAACGTCCTGACTTTC
TRBV11-1	TRBJ2-4	TRBD2	-	CVNSFPGTSGTKNIHYF	TGTGTCAACAGCTTTCCAGGGACTAGCGGGACCAAAAACATTCACTACTTC
TRBV10-1	TRBJ2-4	-	-	CDSSTLVGRTKNIQYF	TGCGACAGCAGCACACTAGTGGGAAGGACCAAAAACATTCAGTACTTC
TRBV10-1	TRBJ2-2	-	few	CASSDRTDTGELFF	TGCGCCAGCTCCGACCGCACAGACACCGGGGAGTTGTTTTTT
TRBV5-1	TRBJ2-1	-	-	CASALAEGYNEQFF	TGCGCCAGCGCGTTAGCGGAAGGTTACAATGAGCAGTTCTTC
TRBV12-3/TRBV12-4	TRBJ2-1	-	-	CASGGSGQPYNEQFF	TGTGCCAGCGGGGGGTCGGGACAACCATACAATGAGCAGTTCTTC
TRBV11-3	TRBJ2-1	TRBD2	-	CASSLGREGKDEQFF	TGTGCCAGCAGCTTAGGGCGGGAGGGTAAGGACGAGCAGTTCTTC
TRBV5-1	TRBJ2-7	-	-	CASRLEGTNEQYF	TGCGCCAGCAGGTTAGAAGGGACCAACGAGCAGTACTTC
TRBV7-2	TRBJ2-1	TRBD2	-	CASSLTAGANEQFF	TGTGCCAGCAGCTTAACAGCGGGAGCCAATGAGCAGTTCTTC
TRBV14	TRBJ2-1	-	-	CVGSQNLDTNEQFF	TGTGTCGGCAGCCAAAATCTCGACACCAATGAGCAGTTCTTC
TRBV29-1	TRBJ2-3	-	-	CSLTPSTDTQYF	TGCAGCCTTACCCCTTCCACGGATACGCAGTATTTT
TRBV12-3/TRBV12-4	TRBJ2-1	TRBD2	-	CASSIQAGGSHEQFF	TGTGCCAGCAGTATACAGGCGGGAGGGTCCCATGAGCAGTTCTTC
TRBV20-1	TRBJ2-3	TRBD2	many	CSAVKREGTDTQYF	TGCAGTGCCGTAAAGCGGGAGGGTACAGATACGCAGTATTTT
TRBV5-1	TRBJ1-2	-	-	CASSVLSDYGYTF	TGCGCCAGTAGCGTGCTGTCGGACTATGGCTACACCTTC
TRBV5-1	TRBJ2-7	-	once	CASSELATRAYEQYF	TGCGCCAGCAGCGAACTAGCCACGAGGGCCTACGAGCAATACTTC
TRBV14	TRBJ2-1	TRBD2	-	CASYAVAGWVNNEQLF	TGTGCCAGCTATGCCGTAGCGGGATGGGTAAACAATGAGCAGCTCTTC
TRBV29-1	TRBJ1-1	-	-	CSIWGTEAFF	TGCAGCATATGGGGCACTGAAGCTTTCTTT
TRBV29-1	TRBJ2-2	-	-	CSILGNTGELFF	TGCAGCATTTTGGGTAACACCGGGGAGCTGTTTTTT
TRBV12-3/TRBV12-4	TRBJ2-2	-	-	CASSLVPWELFF	TGCGCCAGCAGTTTGGTCCCCTGGGAGCTGTTCTTT
TRBV29-1	TRBJ2-7	-	-	CSVEEWVRGEDEQYF	TGCAGCGTTGAGGAATGGGTCAGGGGAGAAGACGAGCAGTACTTC
TRBV4-1	TRBJ2-7	TRBD2	-	CAISHTSDSYEQYF	TGCGCCATCAGTCATACTAGCGATTCCTACGAGCAGTATTTC
TRBV11-2	TRBJ1-5	-	-	CASNLVGVTGSNQPQHF	TGTGCCAGCAACTTAGTAGGAGTAACAGGGAGCAATCAGCCCCAGCATTTC
TRBV11-2	TRBJ2-3	-	-	CASSAWADTQYF	TGTGCCAGCAGCGCTTGGGCAGATACGCAGTATTTT
TRBV6-2/TRBV6-3	TRBJ2-2	TRBD2	-	CASSRGVLAGRNTGELFF	TGTGCCAGCAGCCGAGGGGTACTAGCGGGACGGAACACCGGGGAGCTGTTTTTT
TRBV29-1	TRBJ2-2	-	medium-sized	CSVITGGTGELFF	TGCAGCGTTATTACTGGGGGCACCGGGGAGCTGTTTTTT
TRBV6-1	TRBJ2-1	TRBD2	once	CANSYRLAGDNEQFF	TGTGCCAACAGTTATCGACTAGCAGGAGACAATGAGCAGTTCTTC
TRBV4-3	TRBJ2-1	-	-	CASSQEREASCEQFF	TGCGCCAGCAGCCAAGAGAGGGAGGCTAGCTGTGAGCAGTTCTTC
TRBV6-1	TRBJ2-1	TRBD2	-	CASSTGTRGQWERFF	TGTGCCAGCAGTACCGGGACTAGGGGCCAATGGGAGCGGTTCTTC
TRBV11-2	TRBJ2-7	TRBD2	-	CASRLIAGGYEQYF	TGTGCCAGTAGATTAATAGCGGGAGGCTACGAGCAGTACTTC
TRBV29-1	TRBJ2-1	-	-	CSGRPADNEQFF	TGCAGCGGCCGACCAGCCGACAATGAGCAGTTCTTC
TRBV11-2	TRBJ2-1	TRBD2	-	CARSLDKGGSFYNEQFF	TGTGCCAGGAGCTTAGATAAGGGCGGGAGCTTCTACAATGAGCAGTTCTTC
TRBV11-1	TRBJ2-4	TRBD2	-	CVSSFPGTSGTKSIQYF	TGTGTCAGCAGCTTTCCCGGGACTAGTGGGACCAAAAGCATTCAGTACTTT
TRBV28	TRBJ1-1	-	-	CARSLILTEAFF	TGTGCCAGGAGTTTAATCCTTACTGAAGCTTTCTTT
TRBV10-1	TRBJ2-2	TRBD1	-	CASSELSATGGSNTGELFF	TGCGCCAGCAGTGAACTATCGGCTACAGGGGGAAGTAACACCGGGGAGCTGTTTTTT
TRBV11-1	TRBJ2-5	TRBD2	-	CASTPTGLAGETQYF	TGTGCCAGCACCCCCACGGGACTAGCGGGGGAGACCCAGTACTTC
TRBV6-2/TRBV6-3	TRBJ2-1	TRBD2	-	CAIIYAGLASYNEQFF	TGTGCCATCATTTACGCGGGACTAGCGTCTTACAATGAGCAGTTCTTC
TRBV29-1	TRBJ2-3	-	once	CRVGGGAGITDTQYF	TGTAGGGTTGGGGGCGGTGCCGGCATCACAGATACGCAGTATTTT
TRBV11-2	TRBJ2-1	TRBD2	-	CASGSDRGGRLYNEQFF	TGTGCCAGCGGCTCAGATAGGGGCGGGAGGCTCTACAATGAGCAGTTCTTC
TRBV5-1	TRBJ2-7	-	-	CASSTCGGRSYEQYF	TGCGCCAGCAGCACATGCGGAGGACGGTCCTACGAGCAGTACTTC
TRBV7-2	TRBJ2-2	-	-	CASSSTGTAAGELFF	TGTGCCAGCAGCTCCACTGGTACAGCCGCCGGGGAGCTGTTTTTT
TRBV11-1	TRBJ2-4	TRBD2	-	CASSFPWTSVSKNIRYF	TGTGCTAGCAGCTTTCCCTGGACTAGCGTGTCCAAAAACATTCGGTACTTC
TRBV11-2	TRBJ2-4	-	-	CACSLDRTALAKNIQYF	TGTGCCTGCAGCTTAGACCGGACAGCTTTAGCCAAAAACATTCAGTATTTC